Given below is one T cell receptor beta chain in context. The data originate from a study of blood T cell repertoires in COVID-19. Across the study: Material from acute and convalescent COVID-19 was sourced from the United States, Italy and Spain. PBMCs, B-cell-depleted T cells, or T cells provided the cDNA or gDNA that made up the material.

Germline V gene data show CDR1 as DFQATT and CDR2 as SNEGSKA (reference sequence). This CDR3 is 14 amino acids long. Trimming removed 3 bases from V and 1 base from J, with 9 bases in between. As originally analysed: Reference gene primer amplification gave estimated nucleated cell counts. Some clones are missing from TCRdb's copy, which holds only in-frame ones; the method was immunoSEQ multiplex PCR. The DNA was the basis for D and trimming; V, J and clone size are from that table. Of roughly 68,000 clones in the sample, approximately 90% are singletons; the top ten hold roughly 6.2%. The chain couples TRBV20-1 to TRBJ2-2; tentatively, D is TRBD1 (5 bases). Sequencing was performed on peripheral blood. The receptor's source is a woman of 80 years or more with active COVID-19. As DNA, the CDR3 is TGCAGTGCTAGTCACAGGATGAACACCGGGGAGCTGTTTTTT. Amino acids: CSASHRMNTGELFF.